The sequence of this T cell receptor beta chain was determined in a study of blood T cell repertoires in COVID-19. Looking at the study overall: Both acute and convalescent COVID-19 samples were obtained from the United States, Italy and Spain. Sample material is recorded as cDNA or gDNA derived from T cells, B-cell-depleted T cells, or PBMCs.

Original data processing: Amplification of reference gene primers provided the estimated nucleated cell counts. The repertoire was sequenced with immunoSEQ multiplex PCR; TCRdb's copy has only in-frame clones and lacks some. Clone size and V and J calls were adopted from that table, with D and trimming inferred from the DNA. The sample consists of about 27,000 clones, approximately 80% of them appearing once. Per germline, CDR1 MDHEN and CDR2 SYDVKM. After removal of 10 bases from V and 5 bases from J, the junction contained 9 bases not matched to a gene. The CDR3 loop spans 14 amino acids. Source material: peripheral blood. The chain links TRBV28 to TRBJ2-2; 8 bases map to TRBD1. This sequence originates from a man between 65 and 79 years old with active COVID-19. This CDR3 is CAIKQGVGTGELFF. In DNA, the CDR3 is TGTGCCATTAAACAGGGGGTAGGGACCGGGGAGCTGTTTTTT.